This T cell receptor beta chain was observed in a study of OX40 agonist ivuxolimab in advanced cancers. Worth noting for this clone: The antigen is undetermined.

Clones were sequenced by immunoSEQ multiplex PCR, and TCRdb holds only the in-frame ones, with some missing. The sample includes tens of thousands of clones, 60% to 85% of them seen just once. Study-wide results and limits: It was also the case that some nonresponders had low normalized T-cell clonal expansion. Averaged across samples, CD8+ T cells carried more expanded clones than CD4+ did.

This CDR3 is built from 17 residues. The germline V gene has CDR1 SGHTA and CDR2 FQGNSA. V was pared by 0 bases and J by 5 bases, with 16 bases between. Anyone with autoimmune disease history or systemic immunosuppression was excluded. Blood draws occurred at baseline, cycle 4 day 1, and cycle 7 day 1. The chain recombines TRBV7-2 with TRBJ1-4; D perhaps matches TRBD1 (6 bases). Source: CD4+ or CD8+ T cells sorted from blood, taken in a trial of the OX40 agonist ivuxolimab. The sequence was collected from an adult with an advanced solid tumor such as melanoma, head and neck, liver or kidney cancer. CDR3 sequence: CASSLAGYKGENEKLFF. The CDR3 DNA reads as TGTGCCAGCAGCTTAGCCGGATACAAGGGGGAGAATGAAAAACTGTTTTTT.